This TCR beta chain was identified in a study of a mutant IDH1 vaccine in newly diagnosed glioma. As concerns this clone: Its matching antigen is unknown.

The germline V gene has CDR1 SQVTM and CDR2 ANQGSEA. The CDR3 length is 12 residues. V was clipped by 7 bases and J by 1 base, with 10 bases between them. Study outcomes and limitations: Alterations occurring in top peripheral T cell clonotypes seemed unrelated to pseudoprogression.

Sequenced by immunoSEQ multiplex PCR; TCRdb stores in-frame clones only, minus some. The sample contains under 40,000 clones, approximately 90% of which appear only once. Stated time point: week 47, end of study. In every dose of vaccine, 300 ug of mutant IDH1 20-mer peptide was given alongside topical imiquimod. Administration of eight vaccinations to patients took place in weeks 1, 3, 5, 7, 11, 15, 19, 23. The rearrangement uses TRBV29-1 and TRBJ1-1; possible D gene TRBD1, 6 bases. Here the sequenced sample was PBMCs, taken from a glioma patient whose treatment included an IDH1 peptide vaccine. The TCR was taken from a man in his forties or fifties with glioma. In DNA form, the CDR3 reads TGCAGCGGGGGACATCCGAACACTGAAGCTTTCTTT. Amino acid sequence: CSGGHPNTEAFF.